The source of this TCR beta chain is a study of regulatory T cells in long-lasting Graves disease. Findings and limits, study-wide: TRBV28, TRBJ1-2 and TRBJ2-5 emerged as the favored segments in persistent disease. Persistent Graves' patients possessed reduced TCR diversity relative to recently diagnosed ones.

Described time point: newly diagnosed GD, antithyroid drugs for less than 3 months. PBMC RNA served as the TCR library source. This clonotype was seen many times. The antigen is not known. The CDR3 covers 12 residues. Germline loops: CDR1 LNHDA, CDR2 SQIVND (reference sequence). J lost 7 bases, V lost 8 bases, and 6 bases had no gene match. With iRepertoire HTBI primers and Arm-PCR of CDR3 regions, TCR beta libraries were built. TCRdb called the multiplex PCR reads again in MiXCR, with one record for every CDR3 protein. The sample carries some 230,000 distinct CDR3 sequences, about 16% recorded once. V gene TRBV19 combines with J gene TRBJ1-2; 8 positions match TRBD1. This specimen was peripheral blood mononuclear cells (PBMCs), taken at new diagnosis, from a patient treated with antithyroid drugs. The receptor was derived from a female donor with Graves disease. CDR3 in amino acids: CASGQGPAGYTF. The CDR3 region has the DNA TGTGCCAGTGGACAGGGTCCGGCTGGCTACACCTTC.